The TCR beta chain described here comes from a study of immune evolution from preneoplasia to lung adenocarcinoma. Whole-study findings and limits: Top clone share appeared to fall from AAH through AIS, MIA, adenocarcinoma. Clonality was highest in normal lung, lower in later-stage lesions apparently.

This CDR3 region has 14 residues. Germline V gene sequence: CDR1 SGDLS, CDR2 YYNGEE. Trimming removed 2 bases at V and 0 bases at J, with 8 bases between. This clone was detected a few times. The target antigen is unknown. Histologic diagnosis was independently verified by two lung pathologists. The protocol was immunoSEQ multiplex PCR, while the TCRdb copy is restricted to in-frame clones and leaves out a portion. The sample yields some 15,000 clones, approximately 86% seen once. Material for sequencing was FFPE invasive lung adenocarcinoma tissue. This rearrangement joins TRBV9 to TRBJ1-1; possible D gene TRBD1, 5 bases. The clonotype originates from a person aged 65 to 79 with invasive lung adenocarcinoma. The chain's CDR3 is CASSVGGVNTEAFF. In DNA, the CDR3 is TGTGCCAGCAGCGTCGGGGGAGTGAACACTGAAGCTTTCTTT.